The count of the clone carrying this TCR beta chain is one. Its cognate antigen is unknown. The data belong to a study of cytomegalovirus exposure and HLA in healthy donors. Findings and limits, study-wide: When analyzed later, a missense DCLRE1C variant was found to be linked to TCR beta V- and J-gene trimming.

The CDR3 totals 13 residues. With 4 bases removed from V and 7 bases from J, the gap between germline ends came to 11 bases. Germline CDR1 is MDHEN and CDR2 is SYDVKM. Researchers ran the PCR with 60 Vbeta and 13 Jbeta primers. The protocol was immunoSEQ multiplex PCR, while the TCRdb copy is restricted to in-frame clones and leaves out a portion. The table lists approximately 90,000 clones, roughly 80% of them singletons. The specimen sequenced was PBMCs. The receptor comes from a man aged 40-50 years in good health and CMV-seronegative. The J gene is TRBJ1-5, the V gene TRBV28; D is perhaps TRBD1 (6 bases). The CDR3 here is CASSSPGDQPQHF. DNA for the CDR3: TGTGCCAGCAGTTCCCCAGGGGACCAGCCCCAGCATTTT.